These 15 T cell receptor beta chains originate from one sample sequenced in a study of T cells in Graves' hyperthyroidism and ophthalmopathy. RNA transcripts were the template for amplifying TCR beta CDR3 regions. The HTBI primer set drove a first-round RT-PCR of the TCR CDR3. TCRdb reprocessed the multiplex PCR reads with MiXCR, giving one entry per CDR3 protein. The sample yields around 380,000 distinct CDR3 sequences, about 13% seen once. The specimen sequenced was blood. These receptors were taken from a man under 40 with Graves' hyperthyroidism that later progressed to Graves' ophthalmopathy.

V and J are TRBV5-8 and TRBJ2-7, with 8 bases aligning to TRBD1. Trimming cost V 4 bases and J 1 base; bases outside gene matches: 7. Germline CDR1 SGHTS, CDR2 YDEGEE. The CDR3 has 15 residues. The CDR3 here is CASSAGTGLSYEQYF. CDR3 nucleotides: TGTGCCAGCAGCGCAGGGACAGGCTTATCCTACGAGCAGTACTTC.

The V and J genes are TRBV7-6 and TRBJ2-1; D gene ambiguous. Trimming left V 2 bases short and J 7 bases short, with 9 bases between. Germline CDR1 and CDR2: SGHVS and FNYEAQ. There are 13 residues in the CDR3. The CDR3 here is CASSLSETNEQFF. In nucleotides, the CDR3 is TGTGCCAGCAGCTTATCCGAGACGAATGAGCAGTTCTTC.

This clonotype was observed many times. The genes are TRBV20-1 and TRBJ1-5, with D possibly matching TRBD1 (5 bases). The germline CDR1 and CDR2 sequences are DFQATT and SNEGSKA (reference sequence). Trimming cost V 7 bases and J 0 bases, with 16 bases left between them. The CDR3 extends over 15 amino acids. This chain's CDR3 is CSVDQGSFSNQPQHF. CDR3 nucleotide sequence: TGCAGTGTCGACCAGGGTTCGTTTAGCAATCAGCCCCAGCATTTT.

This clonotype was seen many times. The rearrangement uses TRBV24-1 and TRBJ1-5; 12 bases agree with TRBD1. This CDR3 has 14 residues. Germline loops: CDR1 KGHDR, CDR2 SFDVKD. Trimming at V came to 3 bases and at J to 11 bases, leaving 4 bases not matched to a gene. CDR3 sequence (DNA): TGTGCCACCAGTGATCCCGGGACAGGGGGCACCCAGCATTTT. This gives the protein CATSDPGTGGTQHF.

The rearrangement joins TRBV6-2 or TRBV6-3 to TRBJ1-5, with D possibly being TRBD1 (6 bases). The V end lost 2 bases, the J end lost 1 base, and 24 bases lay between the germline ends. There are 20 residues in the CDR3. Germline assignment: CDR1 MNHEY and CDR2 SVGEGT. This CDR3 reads CASSYTPGQGTRGSNQPQHF. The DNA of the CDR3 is TGTGCCAGCAGTTACACACCGGGACAAGGAACTAGGGGAAGCAATCAGCCCCAGCATTTT.

The CDR3 sequence is CASSNPSPGQHNSPLHF. CDR3 sequence (DNA): TGTGCCAGCAGTAACCCCTCCCCGGGACAGCATAATTCACCCCTCCACTTT. The V gene is TRBV6-1, the J gene TRBJ1-6; 7 nucleotides match TRBD1. V lost 5 bases, J lost 5 bases, and 12 bases stayed unmatched. The germline V gene encodes CDR1 MNHNS and CDR2 SASEGT. The CDR3 consists of 17 residues.

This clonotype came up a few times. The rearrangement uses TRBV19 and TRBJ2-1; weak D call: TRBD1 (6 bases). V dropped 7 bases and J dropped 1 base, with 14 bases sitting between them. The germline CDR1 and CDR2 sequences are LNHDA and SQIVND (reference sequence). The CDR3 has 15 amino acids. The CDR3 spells CASNTGRGSYNEQFF. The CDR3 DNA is TGTGCCAGTAATACGGGCAGGGGTTCCTACAATGAGCAGTTCTTC. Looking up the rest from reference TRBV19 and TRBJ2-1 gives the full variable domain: DGGITQSPKYLFRKEGQNVTLSCEQNLNHDAMYWYRQDPGQGLRLIYYSQIVNDFQKGDIAEGYSVSREKKESFPLTVTSAQKNPTAFYLCASNTGRGSYNEQFFGPGTRLTVL.

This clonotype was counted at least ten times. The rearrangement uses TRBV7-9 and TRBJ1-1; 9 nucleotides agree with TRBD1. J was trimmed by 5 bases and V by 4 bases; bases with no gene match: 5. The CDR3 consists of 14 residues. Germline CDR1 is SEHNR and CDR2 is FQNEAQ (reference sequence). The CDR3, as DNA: TGTGCCAGCAGCTCCGGGACAGGGAAAACTGAAGCTTTCTTT. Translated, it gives CASSSGTGKTEAFF.

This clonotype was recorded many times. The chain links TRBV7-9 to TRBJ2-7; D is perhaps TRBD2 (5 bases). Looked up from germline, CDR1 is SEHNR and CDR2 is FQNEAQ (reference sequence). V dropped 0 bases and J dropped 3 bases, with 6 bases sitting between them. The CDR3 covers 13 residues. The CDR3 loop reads CASSLAGNYEQYF. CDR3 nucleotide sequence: TGTGCCAGCAGCTTAGCCGGGAACTACGAGCAGTACTTC.

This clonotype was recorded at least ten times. CDR3 sequence reads: CASSLFSGGVDTQYF. The CDR3 DNA sequence: TGTGCCAGCAGTTTATTTAGCGGGGGGGTTGATACGCAGTATTTT. The chain carries TRBV28 and TRBJ2-3; 11 bases are a match to TRBD2. After removal of 1 base from V and 6 bases from J, the junction contained 3 bases not matched to a gene. CDR3 length equals 15 residues. Germline V gene lookup returns CDR1 MDHEN and CDR2 SYDVKM.

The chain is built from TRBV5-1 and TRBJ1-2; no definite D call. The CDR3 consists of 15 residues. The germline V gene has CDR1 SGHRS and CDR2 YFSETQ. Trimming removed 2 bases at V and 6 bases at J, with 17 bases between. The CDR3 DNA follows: TGCGCCAGCAGCTTCCGCAGCTGGGGTCAAAATGGCTACACCTTC. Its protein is CASSFRSWGQNGYTF.

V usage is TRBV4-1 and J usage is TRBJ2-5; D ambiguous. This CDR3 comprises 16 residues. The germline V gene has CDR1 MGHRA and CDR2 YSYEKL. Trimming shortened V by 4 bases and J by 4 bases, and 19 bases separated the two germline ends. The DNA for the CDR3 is TGCGCCAGCAGCCCCACGGTGGCGGACGGACGAGAGACCCAGTACTTC. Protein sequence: CASSPTVADGRETQYF.

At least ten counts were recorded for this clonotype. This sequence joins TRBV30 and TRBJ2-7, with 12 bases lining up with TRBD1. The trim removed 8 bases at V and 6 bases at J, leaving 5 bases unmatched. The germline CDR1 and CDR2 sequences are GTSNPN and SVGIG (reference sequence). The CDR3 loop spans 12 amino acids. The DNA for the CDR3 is TGTGCCAAGGGGACAGGGGGCCCCGAGCAGTACTTC. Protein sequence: CAKGTGGPEQYF. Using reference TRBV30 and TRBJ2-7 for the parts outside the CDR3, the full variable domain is SQTIHQWPATLVQPVGSPLSLECTVEGTSNPNLYWYRQAAGRGLQLLFYSVGIGQISSEVPQNLSASRPQDRQFILSSKKLLLSDSGFYLCAKGTGGPEQYFGPGTRLTVT.

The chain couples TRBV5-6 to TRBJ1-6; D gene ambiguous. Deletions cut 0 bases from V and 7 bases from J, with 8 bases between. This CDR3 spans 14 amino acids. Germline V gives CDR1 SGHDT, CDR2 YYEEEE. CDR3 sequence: CASSLVGSNSPLHF. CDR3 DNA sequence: TGTGCCAGCAGCTTGGTTGGCAGCAATTCACCCCTCCACTTT.

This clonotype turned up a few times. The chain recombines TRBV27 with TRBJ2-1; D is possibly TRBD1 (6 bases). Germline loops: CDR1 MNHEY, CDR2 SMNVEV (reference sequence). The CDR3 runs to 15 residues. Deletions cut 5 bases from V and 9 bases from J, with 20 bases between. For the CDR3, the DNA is TGTGCCAGCAGTCACCCTCTTGGGACATTAATTGAGCAGTTCTTC. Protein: CASSHPLGTLIEQFF.